The present TCR beta chain was sequenced within a study of shared clonotypes between healthy human individuals. The count of this clone is one. Germline CDR1 reads GTSNPN; CDR2 reads SVGIG (reference sequence). Germline trimming cut 3 bases from V and 0 bases from J; bases unmatched to any gene: 5. The CDR3 extends over 14 amino acids. Terminally differentiated effector memory CD45RA+ cells were excluded from the naive CD8 cells, which were CD45RO-negative and positively selected for CCR7. Profiling relied on immunoSEQ multiplex PCR, and the TCRdb table lists in-frame clones only, not all of them. This table has about 870,000 clones, nearly 95% appearing once.

The sequence derives from a man aged 25 to 40 in good health. The sequencing input was naive CD8+ T cells sorted from blood. V usage is TRBV30 and J usage is TRBJ2-7; the match to TRBD2 covers 7 bases. CDR3 in amino acids: CAWRREGPSYEQYF. The CDR3 DNA reads as TGTGCCTGGAGAAGGGAGGGGCCCTCCTACGAGCAGTACTTC.